The 5 T cell receptor beta chains below were found in one sample sequenced in a study of vaccination effects on CD4 cells after COVID-19. This table comes from immunoSEQ multiplex PCR, and its TCRdb copy is limited to in-frame clones, with some not included. The sample holds some 79,000 clones, around 74% seen once. ViraFEST assay sequencing came after antigen-specific CD4+ T cells were expanded with viral peptide pools. Scientists isolated CD4+ T cells after a roughly 9-day culture period ended. Their recognized antigens are unknown. The material sequenced was CD4+ T cells from PBMCs cultured with HCoV-229E spike peptides, taken before COVID-19 vaccination. The receptors were sampled from a human donor who received a COVID-19 vaccine.

The V gene is TRBV3-1 (or the pseudogene TRBV3-2), the J gene TRBJ2-3; TRBD2 matches at 11 bases. This CDR3 region has 15 residues. CDR1 is LGHDT and CDR2 is YNNKEL in the germline V gene (reference sequence). J was trimmed by 5 bases and V by 1 base; bases with no gene match: 2. CDR3 region: CASSQVAGGRDTQYF. The CDR3 DNA reads TGTGCCAGCAGCCAAGTAGCGGGGGGGCGAGATACGCAGTATTTT.

The rearrangement uses TRBV6-1 and TRBJ1-6, with D unclear. Germline assignment: CDR1 MNHNS and CDR2 SASEGT. Trimming took 1 base from V and 9 from J, leaving 13 bases between them. CDR3 length: 15 residues. CDR3 in amino acids: CASSEGWVMSSPLHF. The CDR3 DNA sequence: TGTGCCAGCAGTGAAGGTTGGGTAATGAGTTCACCCCTCCACTTT.

The chain uses TRBV12-3 or TRBV12-4 and TRBJ1-6; D unresolved. This CDR3 comprises 12 residues. The V end lost 4 bases, the J end lost 8 bases, and 6 bases lay between the germline ends. This chain's CDR3 is CASSSGYSPLHF. DNA of the CDR3: TGTGCCAGCAGTTCTGGGTATTCACCCCTCCACTTT.

This chain connects TRBV24-1 to TRBJ2-5; D is unclear. The CDR3 totals 15 residues. Germline V CDR1 and CDR2: KGHDR, SFDVKD. V lost 1 base and J lost 7, with 15 bases in between. CDR3 in amino acids: CATSDLRAPEGTQYF. The CDR3 DNA sequence: TGTGCCACCAGTGATTTAAGAGCGCCAGAAGGGACCCAGTACTTC.

Worth noting for this clone: Different DNA sequences within this sample yield the same CDR3. V usage is TRBV12-3 or TRBV12-4 and J usage is TRBJ2-5; D call uncertain. The CDR3 has 11 residues. V was pared by 0 bases and J by 5 bases, with 1 base between. CDR3 protein: CASSLAETQYF. The CDR3 DNA sequence: TGTGCCAGCAGTTTAGCGGAGACCCAGTACTTC.